In its sample, the clone carrying this TCR beta chain was seen a few times. This specimen comes from a study of T cell repertoires in cytomegalovirus infection. The germline V gene encodes CDR1 MNHNY and CDR2 SVGAGI (reference sequence). This CDR3 comprises 15 residues. Trimming cost V 9 bases and J 2 bases; bases outside gene matches: 12. A single record per CDR3 protein comes from TCRdb applying MiXCR to the reads. This table has about 360,000 distinct CDR3 sequences, 15% to 20% appearing once. The sequence derives from a human donor in good health (CMV status not recorded). Some clones in this sample may be carry-over from other donors' samples. The material sequenced was PBMCs. This chain uses TRBV6-6 with TRBJ1-2, with 7 bases fitting TRBD1. CDR3 nucleotide sequence: TGTGCCAGTGAGAATCCGGGACAGAGAAACTATGGCTACACCTTC. Amino acids: CASENPGQRNYGYTF.